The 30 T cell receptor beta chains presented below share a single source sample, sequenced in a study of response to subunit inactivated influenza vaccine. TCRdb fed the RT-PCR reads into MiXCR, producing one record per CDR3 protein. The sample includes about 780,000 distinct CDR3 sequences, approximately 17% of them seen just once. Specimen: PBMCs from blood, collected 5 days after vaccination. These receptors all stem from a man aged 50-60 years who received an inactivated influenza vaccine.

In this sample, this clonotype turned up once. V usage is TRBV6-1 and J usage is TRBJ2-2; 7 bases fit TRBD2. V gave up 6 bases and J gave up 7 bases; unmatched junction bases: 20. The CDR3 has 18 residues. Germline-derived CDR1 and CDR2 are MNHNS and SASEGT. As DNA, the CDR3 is TGTGCCAGCAGGGCTGATTCCGGCGGGAGATGGTTTGGCGGGGAGCTGTTTTTT. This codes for CASRADSGGRWFGGELFF.

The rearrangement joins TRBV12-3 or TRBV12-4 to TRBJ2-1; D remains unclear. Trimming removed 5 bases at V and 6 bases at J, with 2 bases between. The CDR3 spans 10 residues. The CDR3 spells CASSTNEQFF. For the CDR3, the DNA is TGTGCCAGCAGTACCAATGAGCAGTTCTTC.

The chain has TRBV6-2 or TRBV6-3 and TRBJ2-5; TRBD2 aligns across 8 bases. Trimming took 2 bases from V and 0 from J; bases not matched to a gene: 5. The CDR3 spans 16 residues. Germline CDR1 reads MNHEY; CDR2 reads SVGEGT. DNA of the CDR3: TGTGCCAGCAGTTACCCCCGGGAGGGTAACCAAGAGACCCAGTACTTC. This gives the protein CASSYPREGNQETQYF.

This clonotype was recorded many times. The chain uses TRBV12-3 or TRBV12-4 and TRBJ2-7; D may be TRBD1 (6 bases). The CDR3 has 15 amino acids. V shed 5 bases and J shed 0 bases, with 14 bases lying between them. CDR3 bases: TGTGCCAGCAGTCCGAGACAGGCGCGCTCCTACGAGCAGTACTTC. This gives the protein CASSPRQARSYEQYF.

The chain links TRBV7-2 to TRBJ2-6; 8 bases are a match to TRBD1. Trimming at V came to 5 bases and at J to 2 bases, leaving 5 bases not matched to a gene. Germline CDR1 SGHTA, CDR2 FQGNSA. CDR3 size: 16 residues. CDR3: CASSRATGAGANVLTF. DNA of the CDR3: TGTGCCAGCAGCCGAGCGACAGGGGCTGGGGCCAACGTCCTGACTTTC. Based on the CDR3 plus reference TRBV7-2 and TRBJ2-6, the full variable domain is GAGVSQSPSNKVTEKGKDVELRCDPISGHTALYWYRQSLGQGLEFLIYFQGNSAPDKSGLPSDRFSAERTGGSVSTLTIQRTQQEDSAVYLCASSRATGAGANVLTFGAGSRLTVL.

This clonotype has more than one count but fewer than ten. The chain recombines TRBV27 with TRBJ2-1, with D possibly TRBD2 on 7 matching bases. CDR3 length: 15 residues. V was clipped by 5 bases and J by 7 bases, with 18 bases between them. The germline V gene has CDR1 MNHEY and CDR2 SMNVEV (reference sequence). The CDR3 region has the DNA TGTGCCAGCAGTGACCTAGGGGGTAGCGGGAATGAGCAGTTCTTC. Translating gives CASSDLGGSGNEQFF.

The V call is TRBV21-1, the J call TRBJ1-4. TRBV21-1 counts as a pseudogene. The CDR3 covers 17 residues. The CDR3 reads CASSKVPAEATNEKLFF. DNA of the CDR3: TGTGCCAGCAGCAAAGTTCCCGCGGAGGCAACTAATGAAAAACTGTTTTTT.

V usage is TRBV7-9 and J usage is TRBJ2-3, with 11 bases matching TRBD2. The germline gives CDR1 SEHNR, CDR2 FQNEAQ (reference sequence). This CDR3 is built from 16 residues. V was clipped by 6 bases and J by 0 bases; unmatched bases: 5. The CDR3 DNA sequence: TGTGCCAGCAGGTCTAGCGGGGGGACTAGCACAGATACGCAGTATTTT. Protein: CASRSSGGTSTDTQYF.

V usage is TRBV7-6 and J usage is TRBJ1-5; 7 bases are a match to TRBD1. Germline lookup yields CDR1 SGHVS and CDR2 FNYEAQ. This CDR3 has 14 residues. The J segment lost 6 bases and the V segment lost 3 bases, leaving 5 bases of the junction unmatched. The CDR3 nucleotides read TGTGCCAGCAGCTTGACAGGGTACGGTCAGCCCCAGCATTTT. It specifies CASSLTGYGQPQHF.

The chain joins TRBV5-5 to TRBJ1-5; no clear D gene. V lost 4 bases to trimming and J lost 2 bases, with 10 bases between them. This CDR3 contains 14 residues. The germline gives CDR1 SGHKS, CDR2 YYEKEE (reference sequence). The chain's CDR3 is CASSPSPRNQPQHF. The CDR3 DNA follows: TGTGCCAGCAGCCCATCCCCCCGCAATCAGCCCCAGCATTTT.

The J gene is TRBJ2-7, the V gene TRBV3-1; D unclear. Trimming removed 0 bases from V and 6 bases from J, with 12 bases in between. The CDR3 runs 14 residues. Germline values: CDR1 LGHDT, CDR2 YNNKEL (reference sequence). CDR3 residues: CASSQDIVGLEQYF. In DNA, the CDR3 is TGTGCCAGCAGCCAAGACATAGTCGGGCTCGAGCAGTACTTC.

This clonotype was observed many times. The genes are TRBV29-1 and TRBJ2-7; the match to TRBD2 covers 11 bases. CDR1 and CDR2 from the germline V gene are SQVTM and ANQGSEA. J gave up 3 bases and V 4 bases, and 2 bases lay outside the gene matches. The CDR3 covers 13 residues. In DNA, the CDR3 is TGCAGCGTTGCCGGGACTAGCGGCTACGAGCAGTACTTC. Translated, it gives CSVAGTSGYEQYF.

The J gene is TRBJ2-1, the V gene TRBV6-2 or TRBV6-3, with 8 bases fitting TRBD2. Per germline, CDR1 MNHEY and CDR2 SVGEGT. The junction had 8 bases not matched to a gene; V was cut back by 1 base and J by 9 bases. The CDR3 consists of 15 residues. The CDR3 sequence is CASSYLIGRAAEQFF. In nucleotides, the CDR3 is TGTGCCAGCAGTTACTTGATCGGGAGGGCAGCTGAGCAGTTCTTC.

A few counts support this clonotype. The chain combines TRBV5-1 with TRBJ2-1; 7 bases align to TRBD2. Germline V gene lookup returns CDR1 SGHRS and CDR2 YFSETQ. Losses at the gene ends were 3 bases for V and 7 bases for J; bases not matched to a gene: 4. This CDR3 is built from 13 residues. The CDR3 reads CASSYVAGNEQFF. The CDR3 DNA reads TGCGCCAGCAGCTACGTAGCGGGTAATGAGCAGTTCTTC. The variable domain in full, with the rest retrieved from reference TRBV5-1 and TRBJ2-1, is KAGVTQTPRYLIKTRGQQVTLSCSPISGHRSVSWYQQTPGQGLQFLFEYFSETQRNKGNFPGRFSGRQFSNSRSEMNVSTLELGDSALYLCASSYVAGNEQFFGPGTRLTVL.

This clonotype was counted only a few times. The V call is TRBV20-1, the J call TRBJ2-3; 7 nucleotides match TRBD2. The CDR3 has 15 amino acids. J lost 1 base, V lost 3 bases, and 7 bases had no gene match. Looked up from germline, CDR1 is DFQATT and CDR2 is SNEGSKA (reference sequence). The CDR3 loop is CSASWGGGRTDTQYF. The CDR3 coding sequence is TGCAGTGCTAGCTGGGGCGGGGGACGCACAGATACGCAGTATTTT.

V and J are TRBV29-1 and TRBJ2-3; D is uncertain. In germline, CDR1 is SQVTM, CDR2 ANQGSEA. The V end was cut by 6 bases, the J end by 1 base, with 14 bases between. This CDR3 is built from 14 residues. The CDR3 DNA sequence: TGCAGCGTGATGGACCCGCTCGGCACAGATACGCAGTATTTT. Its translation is CSVMDPLGTDTQYF.

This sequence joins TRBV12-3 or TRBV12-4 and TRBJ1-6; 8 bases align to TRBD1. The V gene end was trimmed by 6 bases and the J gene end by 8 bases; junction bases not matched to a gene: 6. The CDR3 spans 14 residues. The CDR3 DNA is TGTGCCAGCAGGAAGGGACAGGAATATTCACCCCTCCACTTT. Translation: CASRKGQEYSPLHF.

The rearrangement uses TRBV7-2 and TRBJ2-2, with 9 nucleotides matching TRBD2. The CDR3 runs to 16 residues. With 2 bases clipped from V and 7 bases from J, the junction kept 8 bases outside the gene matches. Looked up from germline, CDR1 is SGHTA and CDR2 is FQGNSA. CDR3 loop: CASSLRSSGTNGELFF. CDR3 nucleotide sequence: TGTGCCAGCAGCTTACGGTCTAGCGGGACGAACGGGGAGCTGTTTTTT.

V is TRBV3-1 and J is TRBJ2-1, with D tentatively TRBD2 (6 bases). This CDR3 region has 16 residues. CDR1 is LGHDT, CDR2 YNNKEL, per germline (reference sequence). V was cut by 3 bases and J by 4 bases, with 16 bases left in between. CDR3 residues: CASSQDSGNIYNEQFF. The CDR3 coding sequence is TGTGCCAGCAGCCAGGATAGCGGCAACATTTACAATGAGCAGTTCTTC.

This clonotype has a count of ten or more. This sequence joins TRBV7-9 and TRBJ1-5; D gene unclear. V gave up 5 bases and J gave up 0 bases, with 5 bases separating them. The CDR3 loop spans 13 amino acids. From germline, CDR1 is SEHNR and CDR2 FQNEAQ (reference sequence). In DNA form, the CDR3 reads TGTGCCAGCAGCCCCCTTAGCAATCAGCCCCAGCATTTT. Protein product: CASSPLSNQPQHF.

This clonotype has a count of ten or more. This chain's CDR3 is CSASPMDRGNYEQYF. The CDR3 nucleotides read TGCAGTGCTAGTCCCATGGACAGGGGGAACTACGAGCAGTACTTC. The chain is built from TRBV20-1 and TRBJ2-7; 10 bases match TRBD1. The CDR3 runs to 15 residues. The V segment lost 3 bases and the J segment 3 bases; nucleotides outside the gene matches: 8. Germline CDR1 is DFQATT and CDR2 is SNEGSKA (reference sequence).

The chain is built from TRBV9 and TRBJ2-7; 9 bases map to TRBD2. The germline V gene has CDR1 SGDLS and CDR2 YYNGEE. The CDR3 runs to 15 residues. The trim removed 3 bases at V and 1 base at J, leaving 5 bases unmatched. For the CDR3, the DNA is TGTGCCAGCAGCGCCGGACTAGCGCAATCCTACGAGCAGTACTTC. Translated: CASSAGLAQSYEQYF.

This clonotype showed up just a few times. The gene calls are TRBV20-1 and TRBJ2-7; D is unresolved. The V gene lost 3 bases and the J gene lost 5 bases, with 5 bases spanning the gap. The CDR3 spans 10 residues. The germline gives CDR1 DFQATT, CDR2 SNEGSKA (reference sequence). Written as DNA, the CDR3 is TGCAGTGCTAGGCCCCACGAGCAGTACTTC. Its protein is CSARPHEQYF.

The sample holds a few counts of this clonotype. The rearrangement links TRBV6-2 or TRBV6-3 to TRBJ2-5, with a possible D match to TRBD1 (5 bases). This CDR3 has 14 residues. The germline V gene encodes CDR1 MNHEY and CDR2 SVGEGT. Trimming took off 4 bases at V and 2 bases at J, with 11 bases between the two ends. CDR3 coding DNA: TGTGCCAGCAGTTGGGTCGACAGTCAAGAGACCCAGTACTTC. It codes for CASSWVDSQETQYF.

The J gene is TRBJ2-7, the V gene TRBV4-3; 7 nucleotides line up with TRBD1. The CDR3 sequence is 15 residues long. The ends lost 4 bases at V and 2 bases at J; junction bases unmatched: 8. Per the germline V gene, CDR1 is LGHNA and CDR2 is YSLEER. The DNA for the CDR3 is TGCGCCAGCAGCCCCTCGAAGACAGGGACCTACGAGCAGTACTTC. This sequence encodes CASSPSKTGTYEQYF.

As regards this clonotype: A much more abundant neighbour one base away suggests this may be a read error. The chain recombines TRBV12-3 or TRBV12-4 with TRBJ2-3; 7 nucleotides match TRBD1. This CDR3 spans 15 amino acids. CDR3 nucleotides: TGTTCCAGCAGAGCCACAGGGGTTGACACAGATACGCAGTATTTT. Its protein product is CSSRATGVDTDTQYF.

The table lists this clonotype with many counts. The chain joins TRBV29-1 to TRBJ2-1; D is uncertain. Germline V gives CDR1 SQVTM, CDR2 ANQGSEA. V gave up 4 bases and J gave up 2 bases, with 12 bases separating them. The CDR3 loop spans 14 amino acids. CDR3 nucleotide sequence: TGCAGCGTTGCTATCCCTGCCGCCTACAATGAGCAGTTCTTC. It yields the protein CSVAIPAAYNEQFF.

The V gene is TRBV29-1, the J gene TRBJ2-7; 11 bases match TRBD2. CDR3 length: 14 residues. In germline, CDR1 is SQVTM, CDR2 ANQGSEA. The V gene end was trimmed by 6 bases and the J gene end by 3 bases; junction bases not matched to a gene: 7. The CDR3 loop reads CSVVIGTSGYEQYF. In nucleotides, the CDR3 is TGCAGCGTCGTAATCGGGACTAGCGGCTACGAGCAGTACTTC.

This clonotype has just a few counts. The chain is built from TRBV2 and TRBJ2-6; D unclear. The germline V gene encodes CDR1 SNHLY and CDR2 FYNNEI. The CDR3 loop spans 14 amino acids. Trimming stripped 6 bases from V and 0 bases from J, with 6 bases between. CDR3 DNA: TGTGCCAGCAGGCCGTCCTCTGGGGCCAACGTCCTGACTTTC. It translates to CASRPSSGANVLTF.

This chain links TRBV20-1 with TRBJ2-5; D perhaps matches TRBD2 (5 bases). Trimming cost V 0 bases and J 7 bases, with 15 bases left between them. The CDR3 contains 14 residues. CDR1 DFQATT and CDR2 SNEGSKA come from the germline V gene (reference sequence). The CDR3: CSARDHSGYGTQYF. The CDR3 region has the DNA TGCAGTGCTAGAGACCACTCGGGGTACGGGACCCAGTACTTC.